This TCR beta chain is drawn from a study of CD8+ T cells in alopecia areata. Study-wide points: Among patients, TCR sharing was less clear than in mice, a difference possibly due in part to HLA diversity in the patient population. Besides other cells, scalp samples also yield sequences of resident alphabeta T cells from normal skin. The study found higher clonality in lesional than normal scalp, especially in alopecia totalis/universalis.

The authors extracted RNA and reverse transcribed it into cDNA as the sequencing template. Profiled with immunoSEQ multiplex PCR; TCRdb holds only in-frame clones, not every one. The profile covers approximately 30,000 clones, with roughly 60% appearing a single time and roughly 18% taken by the ten largest. Looked up from germline, CDR1 is LGHNA and CDR2 is YNFKEQ. The CDR3 is 15 amino acids. V lost 1 base to trimming and J lost 3 bases; unmatched junction nucleotides: 6. This clone was seen a few times. Its antigen is not identified. Sequenced sample: NKG2D-high CD8+ T cells sorted from blood. The sequence was obtained from a human donor with alopecia areata. The gene calls are TRBV4-2 and TRBJ2-7; 7 bases are a match to TRBD2. This CDR3 is CASSQGASGNYEQYF. CDR3 nucleotide sequence: TGTGCCAGCAGCCAAGGTGCTAGCGGAAACTACGAGCAGTACTTC.